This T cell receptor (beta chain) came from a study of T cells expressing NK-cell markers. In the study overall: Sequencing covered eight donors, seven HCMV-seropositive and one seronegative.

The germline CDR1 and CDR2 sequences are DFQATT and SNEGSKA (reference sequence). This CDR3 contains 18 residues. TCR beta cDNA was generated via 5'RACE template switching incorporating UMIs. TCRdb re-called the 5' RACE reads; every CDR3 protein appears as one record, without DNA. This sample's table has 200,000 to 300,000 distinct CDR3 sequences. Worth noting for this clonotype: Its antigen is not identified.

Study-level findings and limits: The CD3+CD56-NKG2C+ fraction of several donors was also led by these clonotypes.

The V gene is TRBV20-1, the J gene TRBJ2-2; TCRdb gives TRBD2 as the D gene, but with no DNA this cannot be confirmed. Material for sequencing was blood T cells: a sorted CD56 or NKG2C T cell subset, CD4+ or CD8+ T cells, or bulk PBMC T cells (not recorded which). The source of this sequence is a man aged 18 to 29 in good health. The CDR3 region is CSARLRGLAGLNTGELFF.